This TCR beta chain was identified in a study of blood T cell repertoires in COVID-19. Study as a whole: The United States, Italy and Spain were the sources of the acute and convalescent COVID-19 samples. PBMCs, B-cell-depleted T cells, or T cells provided the cDNA or gDNA that made up the material.

As handled by the study authors: Cell counts per sample came from amplifying reference gene primers. Using immunoSEQ multiplex PCR, the repertoire was profiled, and TCRdb retains in-frame clones only, with some absent. V and J calls and clone size are copied from that table; D and trimming were computed from the DNA. This sample has about 210,000 clones, with about 80% found just once. Trimming took 0 bases from V and 5 from J, leaving 12 bases between them. Germline V CDR1 and CDR2: SGHRS, YFSETQ. The CDR3 is 16 amino acids. V gene TRBV5-1 combines with J gene TRBJ1-6; weak D call: TRBD1 (6 bases). Specimen: peripheral blood. The clonotype comes from a middle-aged woman with active or convalescent COVID-19. CDR3 in amino acids: CASSLAKDSDNSPLHF. The CDR3, as DNA: TGCGCCAGCAGCTTGGCGAAGGACAGTGATAATTCACCCCTCCACTTT.